Listed below are T cell receptor beta chains from one sample, sequenced in a study of cytomegalovirus exposure and HLA in healthy donors. This table comes from immunoSEQ multiplex PCR, and its TCRdb copy is limited to in-frame clones, with some not included. The table lists some 210,000 clones, 87% of them singletons. Material: PBMCs. All receptors derive from a man between 25 and 39 years old in good health and CMV-seronegative. CDR3s include the opening cysteine and the closing phenylalanine or tryptophan. Not all rows give a size; the values are once, few, many and, for expanded clones, a class.

>TRBV5-1|NA
CASRFGGSSYEQYF
>TRBV4-1|NA
CASSHTTGLAGGQNEQFF
>TRBV15|NA
CATSRTPAGGSSYEQYF
>TRBV6-6|NA
CASSSSGEAFF
>TRBV7-9|NA
CASSLGAYEQYF
>TRBV4-3|NA
CASSQDRGPRSPLHF
>TRBV19|few
CASSPGGSANTGELFF
>TRBV2|NA
CASSEEGGGWETQYF
>TRBV5-4|NA
CASSPGTAVGTQYF
>TRBV6-5|NA
CASSRGTGGQPQHF
>TRBV7-9|NA
CASTAQGEKETQYF
>TRBV11-2|NA
CASSPAGPGELFF
>TRBV9|NA
CASSVEPQGGYEQYF
>TRBV5-4|NA
CASSWEGIKNTEAFF
>TRBV7-9|NA
CASSTYSTNEQFF
>TRBV2|NA
CASSGSRGPYEQYF
>TRBV27|NA
CASRQGAGSYNEQFF
>TRBV5-1|NA
CASSLARDYEQYF
>TRBV11-2|NA
CASRSAGAETSYEQYF
>TRBV18|NA
CASSPAGTGNTEAFF
>TRBV2|NA
CASIFSDTQYF